This record looks at one T cell receptor beta chain sequence and its context. Its antigen is still unknown. CDR1 ENHRY and CDR2 SYGVKD come from the germline V gene. The ends were cut back, 3 bases at V and 2 bases at J, with 7 bases in the middle. There are 13 residues in the CDR3. It was with random hexamers that about 0.45 to 1 ug RNA was reverse transcribed. Multiplex immunoSEQ PCR targeted 54 Vbeta and 13 Jbeta TCR beta segments. MiXCR, applied by TCRdb to the immunoSEQ multiplex PCR reads, yields one record per CDR3 protein. In the table there are some 150,000 distinct CDR3 sequences, around 95% of which are singletons. This sample was included in a study of CD8 T cells in Susac syndrome. Study outcomes and limitations: Susac syndrome CD4+ T cell repertoires showed no clonal expansion.

The CD8+ and CD4+ T cells were negatively isolated, with the TEMRA cells enriched by FACS. J is TRBJ2-5 and V is TRBV10-3; D is possibly TRBD2 (5 bases). What was sequenced was CD4+ T cells from PBMCs. The TCR sequence derives from a human donor with Susac syndrome. CDR3 residues: CAISDGVQETQYF. CDR3 DNA sequence: TGTGCCATCAGTGACGGGGTTCAAGAGACCCAGTACTTC.